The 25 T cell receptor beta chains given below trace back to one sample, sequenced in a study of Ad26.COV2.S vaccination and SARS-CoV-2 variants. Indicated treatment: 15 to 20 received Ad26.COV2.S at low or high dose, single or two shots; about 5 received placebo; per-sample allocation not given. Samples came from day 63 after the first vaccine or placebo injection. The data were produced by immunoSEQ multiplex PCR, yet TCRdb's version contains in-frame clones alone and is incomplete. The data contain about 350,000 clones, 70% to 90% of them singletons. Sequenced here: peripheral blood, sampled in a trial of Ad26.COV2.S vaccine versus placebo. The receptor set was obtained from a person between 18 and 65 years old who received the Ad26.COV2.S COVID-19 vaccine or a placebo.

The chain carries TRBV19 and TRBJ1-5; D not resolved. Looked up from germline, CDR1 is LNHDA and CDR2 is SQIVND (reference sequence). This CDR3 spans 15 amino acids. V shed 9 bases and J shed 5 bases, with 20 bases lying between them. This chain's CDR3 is CASRGPTRTDQPQHF. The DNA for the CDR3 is TGTGCCAGCCGAGGCCCGACACGGACCGATCAGCCCCAGCATTTT. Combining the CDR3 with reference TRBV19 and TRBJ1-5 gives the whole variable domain DGGITQSPKYLFRKEGQNVTLSCEQNLNHDAMYWYRQDPGQGLRLIYYSQIVNDFQKGDIAEGYSVSREKKESFPLTVTSAQKNPTAFYLCASRGPTRTDQPQHFGDGTRLSIL.

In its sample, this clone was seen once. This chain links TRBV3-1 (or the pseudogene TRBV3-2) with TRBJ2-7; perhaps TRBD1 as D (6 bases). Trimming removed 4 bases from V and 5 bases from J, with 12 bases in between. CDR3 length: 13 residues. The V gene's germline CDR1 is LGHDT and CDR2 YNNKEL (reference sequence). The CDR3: CASSPLDRNEQYF. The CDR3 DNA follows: TGTGCCAGCAGCCCCTTAGACAGGAACGAGCAGTACTTC.

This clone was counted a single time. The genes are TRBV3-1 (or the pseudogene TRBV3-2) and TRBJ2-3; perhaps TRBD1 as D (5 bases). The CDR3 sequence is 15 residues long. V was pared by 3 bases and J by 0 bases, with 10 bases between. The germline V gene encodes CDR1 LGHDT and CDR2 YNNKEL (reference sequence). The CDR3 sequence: CASSQGPTSTDTQYF. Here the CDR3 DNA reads TGTGCCAGCAGCCAGGGGCCAACGAGCACAGATACGCAGTATTTT.

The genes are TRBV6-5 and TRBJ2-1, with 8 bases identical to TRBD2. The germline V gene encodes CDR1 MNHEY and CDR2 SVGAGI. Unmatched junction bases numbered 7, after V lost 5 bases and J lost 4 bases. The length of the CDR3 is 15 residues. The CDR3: CASSLIAGPYNEQFF. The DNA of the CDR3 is TGTGCCAGCAGTCTGATAGCGGGGCCATACAATGAGCAGTTCTTC.

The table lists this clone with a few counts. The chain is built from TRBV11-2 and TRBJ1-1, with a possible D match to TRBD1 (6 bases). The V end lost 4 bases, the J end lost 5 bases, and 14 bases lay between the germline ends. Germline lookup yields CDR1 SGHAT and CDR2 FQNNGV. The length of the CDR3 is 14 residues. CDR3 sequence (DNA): TGTGCCAGCAGCTCATCGGGGGGGCGGACTGAAGCTTTCTTT. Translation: CASSSSGGRTEAFF.

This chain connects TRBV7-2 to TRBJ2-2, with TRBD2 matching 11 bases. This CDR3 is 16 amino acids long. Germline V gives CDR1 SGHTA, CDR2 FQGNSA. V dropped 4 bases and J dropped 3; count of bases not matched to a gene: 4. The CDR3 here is CASSSTSGEYTGELFF. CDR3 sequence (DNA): TGTGCCAGCAGCTCGACTAGCGGGGAGTACACCGGGGAGCTGTTTTTT.

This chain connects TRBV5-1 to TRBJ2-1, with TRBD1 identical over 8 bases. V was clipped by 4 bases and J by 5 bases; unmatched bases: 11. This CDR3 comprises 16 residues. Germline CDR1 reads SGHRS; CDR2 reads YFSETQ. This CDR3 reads CASSTRTGISNNEQFF. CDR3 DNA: TGCGCCAGCAGCACCCGGACAGGGATCAGCAACAATGAGCAGTTCTTC.

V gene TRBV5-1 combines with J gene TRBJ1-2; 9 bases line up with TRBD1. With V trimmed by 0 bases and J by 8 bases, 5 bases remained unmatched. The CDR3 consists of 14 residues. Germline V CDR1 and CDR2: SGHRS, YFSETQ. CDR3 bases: TGCGCCAGCAGCTTGGGGGACAGGGCACAAGGCTACACCTTC. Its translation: CASSLGDRAQGYTF.

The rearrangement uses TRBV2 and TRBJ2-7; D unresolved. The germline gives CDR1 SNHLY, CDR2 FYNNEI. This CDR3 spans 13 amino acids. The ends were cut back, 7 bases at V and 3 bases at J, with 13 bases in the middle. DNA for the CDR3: TGTGCCAGCACTACTACCGACATCTACGAGCAGTACTTC. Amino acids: CASTTTDIYEQYF.

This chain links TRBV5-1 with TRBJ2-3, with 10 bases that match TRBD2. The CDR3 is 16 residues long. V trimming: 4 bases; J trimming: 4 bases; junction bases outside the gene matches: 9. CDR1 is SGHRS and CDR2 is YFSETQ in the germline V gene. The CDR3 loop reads CASSKIAGGQSDTQYF. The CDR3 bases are TGCGCCAGCAGCAAAATAGCGGGGGGCCAATCAGATACGCAGTATTTT.

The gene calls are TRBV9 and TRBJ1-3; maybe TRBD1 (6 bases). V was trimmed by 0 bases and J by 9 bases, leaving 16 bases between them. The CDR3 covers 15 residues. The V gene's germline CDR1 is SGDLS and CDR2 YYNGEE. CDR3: CASSVDTGAQRTIYF. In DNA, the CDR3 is TGTGCCAGCAGCGTAGACACGGGGGCCCAACGCACCATATATTTT.

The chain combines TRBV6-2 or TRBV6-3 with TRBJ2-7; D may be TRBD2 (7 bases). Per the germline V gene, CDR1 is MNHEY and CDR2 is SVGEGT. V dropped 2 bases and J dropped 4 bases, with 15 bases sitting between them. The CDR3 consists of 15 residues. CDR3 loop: CASSYGPGGQYEQYF. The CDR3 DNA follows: TGTGCCAGCAGTTACGGGCCGGGGGGACAATACGAGCAGTACTTC.

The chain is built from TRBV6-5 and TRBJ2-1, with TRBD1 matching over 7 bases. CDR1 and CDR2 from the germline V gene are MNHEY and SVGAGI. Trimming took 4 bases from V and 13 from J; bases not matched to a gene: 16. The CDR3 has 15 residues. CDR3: CASSFRDSPSPIQFF. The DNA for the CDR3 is TGTGCCAGCAGTTTCCGGGACAGCCCAAGTCCCATCCAGTTCTTC.

This CDR3 is CASHREFNSPLHF. For the CDR3, the DNA is TGTGCCAGCCACAGAGAATTTAATTCACCCCTCCACTTT. The V call is TRBV19, the J call TRBJ1-6; D is ambiguous. CDR1 is LNHDA and CDR2 is SQIVND in the germline V gene (reference sequence). The ends were cut back, 9 bases at V and 6 bases at J, with 12 bases in the middle. The CDR3 runs 13 residues.

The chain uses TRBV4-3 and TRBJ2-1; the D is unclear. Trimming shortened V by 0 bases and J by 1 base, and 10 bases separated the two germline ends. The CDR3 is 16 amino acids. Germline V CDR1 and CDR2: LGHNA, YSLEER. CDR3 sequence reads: CASSQEGTVSYNEQFF. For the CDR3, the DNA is TGCGCCAGCAGCCAAGAAGGTACTGTGTCCTACAATGAGCAGTTCTTC.

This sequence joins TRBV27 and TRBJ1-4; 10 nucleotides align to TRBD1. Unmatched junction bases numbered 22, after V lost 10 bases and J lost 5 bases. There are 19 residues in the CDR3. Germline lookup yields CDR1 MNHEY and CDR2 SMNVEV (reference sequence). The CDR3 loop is CATLLQGQGNREGNEKLFF. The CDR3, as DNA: TGTGCCACCCTACTCCAGGGACAGGGGAATCGGGAAGGGAATGAAAAACTGTTTTTT.

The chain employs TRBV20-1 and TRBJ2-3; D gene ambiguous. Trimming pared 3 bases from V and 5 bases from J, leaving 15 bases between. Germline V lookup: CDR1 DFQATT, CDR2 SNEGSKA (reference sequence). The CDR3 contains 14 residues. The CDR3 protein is CSASIPPPIDTQYF. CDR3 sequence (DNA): TGCAGTGCTAGTATCCCACCGCCCATAGATACGCAGTATTTT.

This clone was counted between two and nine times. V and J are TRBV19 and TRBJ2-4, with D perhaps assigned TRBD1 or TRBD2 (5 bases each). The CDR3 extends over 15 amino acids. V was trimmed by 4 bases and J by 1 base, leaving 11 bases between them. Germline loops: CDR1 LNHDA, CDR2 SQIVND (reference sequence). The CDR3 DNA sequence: TGTGCCAGTAGTAATCCGGGGCCGGCCAAAAACATTCAGTACTTC. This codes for CASSNPGPAKNIQYF.

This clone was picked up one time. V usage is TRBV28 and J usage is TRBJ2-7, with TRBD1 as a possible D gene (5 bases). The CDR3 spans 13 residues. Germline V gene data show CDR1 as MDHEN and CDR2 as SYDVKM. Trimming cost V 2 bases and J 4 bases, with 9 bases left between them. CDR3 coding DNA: TGTGCCAGCAGTTTACGCCAGGGTTACGAGCAGTACTTC. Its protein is CASSLRQGYEQYF.

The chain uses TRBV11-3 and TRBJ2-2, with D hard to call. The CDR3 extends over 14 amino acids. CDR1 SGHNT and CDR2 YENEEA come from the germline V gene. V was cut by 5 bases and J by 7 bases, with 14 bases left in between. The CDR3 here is CASSKGPLGGELFF. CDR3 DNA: TGTGCCAGCAGCAAAGGGCCACTCGGCGGGGAGCTGTTTTTT.

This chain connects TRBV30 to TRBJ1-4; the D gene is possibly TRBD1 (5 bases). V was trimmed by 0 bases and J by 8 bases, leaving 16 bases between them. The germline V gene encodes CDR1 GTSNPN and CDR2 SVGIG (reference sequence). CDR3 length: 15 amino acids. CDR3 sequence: CAWSVKGRAGEKLFF. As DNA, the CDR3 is TGTGCCTGGAGTGTAAAGGGCAGGGCTGGGGAAAAACTGTTTTTT.

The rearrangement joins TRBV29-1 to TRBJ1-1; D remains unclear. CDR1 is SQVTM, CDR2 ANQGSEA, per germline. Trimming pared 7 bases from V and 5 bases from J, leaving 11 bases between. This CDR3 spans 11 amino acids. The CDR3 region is CSALRGTEAFF. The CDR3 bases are TGCAGCGCCCTACGGGGAACTGAAGCTTTCTTT.

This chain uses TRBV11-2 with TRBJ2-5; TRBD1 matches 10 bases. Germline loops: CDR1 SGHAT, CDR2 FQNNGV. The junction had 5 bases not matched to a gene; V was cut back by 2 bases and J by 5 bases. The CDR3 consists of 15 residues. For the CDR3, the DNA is TGTGCCAGCAGCTTACCGACAGGGGGCACGGAGACCCAGTACTTC. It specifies CASSLPTGGTETQYF.

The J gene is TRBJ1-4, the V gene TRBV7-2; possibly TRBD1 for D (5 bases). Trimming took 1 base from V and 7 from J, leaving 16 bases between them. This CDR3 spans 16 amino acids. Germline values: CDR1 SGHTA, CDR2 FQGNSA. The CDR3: CASSLVGGVRGEKLFF. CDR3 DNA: TGTGCCAGCAGCTTAGTTGGGGGAGTCCGCGGTGAAAAACTGTTTTTT.

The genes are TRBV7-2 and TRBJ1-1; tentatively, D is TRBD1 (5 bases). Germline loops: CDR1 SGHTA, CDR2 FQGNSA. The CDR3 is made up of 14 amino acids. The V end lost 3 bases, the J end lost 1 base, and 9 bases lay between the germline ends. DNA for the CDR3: TGTGCCAGCAGCTTTTCAAGGGGGAACACTGAAGCTTTCTTT. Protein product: CASSFSRGNTEAFF.